This entry describes one T cell receptor (beta chain). It has no known antigen specificity. One base away there is no much larger clone; base qualities are not given. At the junction V is shortened by 3 bases and J by 2 bases, with 14 bases in between. The CDR3 goes from the cysteine to the phenylalanine over 15 residues. Solely the CDR3 DNA is kept, with 45 bases framed from the first base. Sequences SGHRS (CDR1) and YFSETQ (CDR2) are obtained from the germline V gene. This specimen comes from a study of T cell responses to AZD1222 COVID-19 vaccine (TCRdb year 2021). Background for the entire study: A total of 233 trial participants underwent TCR sequencing, of whom about 210 had received two doses of AZD1222 and about 25 had received two doses of the MenACWY control vaccine. Trial participants were enrolled by age into 18-55, 56-69 and 70-plus year subgroups, with approximately 150, 28 and 58 TCR-sequenced participants respectively. Broad study findings and their caveats: Participants were mostly white British, with more females than males. The authors suggested clonal diversity may have been underestimated. The 56-69-year group was small, and its depth increase did not reach significance, likely because of low power. Conclusions about previously exposed vaccinees are limited because only six or seven AZD1222 recipients were SARS-CoV-2 seropositive at baseline. Because no samples from the day 14 peak response were available, repertoires could be characterized only after the peak T cell response. The vaccine-associated CD4 TCRs covered the entire spike protein, and the dominant responses fell in regions 160-218 and 743-854. Nearly half of unique spike-specific TCRs reportedly recognized epitopes outside regions mutated in the B.1.351 and B.1.1.7 variants. After two AZD1222 doses, spike-specific TCR breadth and depth were significantly higher than at day 0 and than in MenACWY recipients.

The label giving this sample's time point can be read as: about 28 days (+/-7) after the second vaccine dose. Because spike-specific TCR depth and breadth did not differ between the two schedules, AZD1222 recipients who got a second dose at roughly 4 weeks were pooled with those who got a second dose at roughly 12 weeks. Samples from vaccinated people were obtained from the UK trials COV001 and COV002, which included a single-blind randomized controlled phase 2/3 trial of AZD1222 (ChAdOx1 nCoV-19) in healthy adults. Trial participant PBMC samples were collected at day 0 and day 28 after the second dose for TCRbeta chain sequencing. The CDR3 regions of human TCRbeta chains were subjected to immunosequencing. The paper's data handling went like this. TCRs in the repertoires were compared against a reference library of SARS-CoV-2-specific TCRs that had been generated with the MIRA antigen-specificity platform. Breadth meant the fraction of unique TCRs that were SARS-CoV-2-associated, whereas depth meant the fraction of total T cells that were SARS-CoV-2-associated. Each spike-specific TCR was assigned to its reactive spike region and to a CD4 or CD8 class using the MIRA data. Log10-transformed breadth and depth values were compared by one-way ANOVA with Sidak's multiple comparisons tests. As stored in TCRdb, this immuneACCESS dataset retains in-frame rearrangements with V and J assigned. A fraction of the clones does not appear; measured against another copy, unresolved V genes explain less than half of the discrepancy, and the remainder lacks a known reason. The DNA gave D and trimming, while V, J and clone size come from that table. This sample holds more than 20,000 clones; around 86% were observed only once. The ten largest clones represent roughly a third of the sample.

Sequenced here: peripheral blood, sampled 28 days after the second AZD1222 dose. The receptor was derived from an adult who received the AZD1222 COVID-19 vaccine. Recombination connected TRBV5-1 to TRBJ1-1, with no D gene named confidently. This receptor carries the CDR3 CASSSTVSTNTEAFF. The nucleotide sequence reads TGCGCCAGCAGCTCAACGGTCAGTACAAACACTGAAGCTTTCTTT.